This record concerns one TCR beta chain sequence. The antigen remains undetermined. The CDR3 length is 12 residues. Trimming cost V 5 bases and J 7 bases; bases outside gene matches: 4. Germline loops: CDR1 PRHDT, CDR2 FYEKMQ (reference sequence). This record belongs to a study of CD8 T cells in Susac syndrome. Random hexamers were used to reverse transcribe 0.5 to 1 ug of RNA. The TCR beta CDR3 was amplified by immunoSEQ multiplex PCR across 54 Vbeta, 13 Jbeta. MiXCR was run by TCRdb on the immunoSEQ multiplex PCR reads, yielding one entry per CDR3 protein. The sample yields a few hundred thousand distinct CDR3 sequences, roughly 96% seen once. General observations from the study: TCR sequencing and HLA analysis covered a relatively small number of individuals.

This TCR derives from a human donor with multiple sclerosis. Sequenced sample: CD4+ T cells from PBMCs. This chain uses TRBV13 with TRBJ2-5, with 7 positions matching TRBD1. CDR3 in amino acids: CASSPRDRTQYF. Written as DNA, the CDR3 is TGTGCCAGCAGCCCCAGGGACAGGACCCAGTACTTC. The whole variable domain, remainder taken from reference TRBV13 and TRBJ2-5, is AAGVIQSPRHLIKEKRETATLKCYPIPRHDTVYWYQQGPGQDPQFLISFYEKMQSDKGSIPDRFSAQQFSDYHSELNMSSLELGDSALYFCASSPRDRTQYFGPGTRLLVL.